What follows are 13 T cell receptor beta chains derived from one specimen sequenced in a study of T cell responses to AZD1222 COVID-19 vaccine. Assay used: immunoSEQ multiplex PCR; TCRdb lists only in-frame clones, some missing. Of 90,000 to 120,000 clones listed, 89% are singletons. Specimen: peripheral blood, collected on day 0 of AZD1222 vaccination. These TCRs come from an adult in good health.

The CDR3 nucleotides are TGTGCCAGCAGTGAAGGTGTTAGGTACTCAGGAGGCCGGGGGCAAACCTACGAGCAGTACTTC. The encoded protein is CASSEGVRYSGGRGQTYEQYF. The chain has TRBV2 and TRBJ2-7; D tentatively fits TRBD1 or TRBD2 (6 bases each). V was clipped by 1 base and J by 2 bases, with 30 bases between them. The germline V gene has CDR1 SNHLY and CDR2 FYNNEI. The CDR3 runs to 21 residues.

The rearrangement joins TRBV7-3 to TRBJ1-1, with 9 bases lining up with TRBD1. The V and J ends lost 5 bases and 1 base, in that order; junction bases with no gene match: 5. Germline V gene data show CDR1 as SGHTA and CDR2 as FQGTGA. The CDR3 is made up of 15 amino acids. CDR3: CASSKRTGENTEAFF. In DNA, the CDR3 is TGTGCCAGCAGCAAAAGGACAGGGGAGAACACTGAAGCTTTCTTT.

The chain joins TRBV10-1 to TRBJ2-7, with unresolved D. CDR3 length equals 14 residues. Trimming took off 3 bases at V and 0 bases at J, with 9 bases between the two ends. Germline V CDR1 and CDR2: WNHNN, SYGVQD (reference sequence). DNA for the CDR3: TGCGCCAGCAGTGAAGGCGGCAGCTCCTACGAGCAGTACTTC. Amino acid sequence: CASSEGGSSYEQYF.

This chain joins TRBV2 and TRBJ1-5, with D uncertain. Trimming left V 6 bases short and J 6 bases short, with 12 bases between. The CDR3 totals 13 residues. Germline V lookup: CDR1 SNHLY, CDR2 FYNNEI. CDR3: CASRGPGSQPQHF. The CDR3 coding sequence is TGTGCCAGCAGGGGCCCCGGCAGTCAGCCCCAGCATTTT.

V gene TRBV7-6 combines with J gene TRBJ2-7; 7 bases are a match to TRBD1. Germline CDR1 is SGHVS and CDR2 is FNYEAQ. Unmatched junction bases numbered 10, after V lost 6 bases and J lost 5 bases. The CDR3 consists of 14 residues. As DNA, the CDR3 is TGTGCCAGCAGTCGCGTCGGGACAGTTCACGAGCAGTACTTC. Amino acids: CASSRVGTVHEQYF.

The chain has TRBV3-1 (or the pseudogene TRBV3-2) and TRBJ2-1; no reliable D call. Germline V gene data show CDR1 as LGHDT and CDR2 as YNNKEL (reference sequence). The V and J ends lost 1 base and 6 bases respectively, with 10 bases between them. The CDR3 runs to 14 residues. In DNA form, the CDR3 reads TGTGCCAGCAGCCAAGCGGTCCCCCCCAATGAGCAGTTCTTC. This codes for CASSQAVPPNEQFF.

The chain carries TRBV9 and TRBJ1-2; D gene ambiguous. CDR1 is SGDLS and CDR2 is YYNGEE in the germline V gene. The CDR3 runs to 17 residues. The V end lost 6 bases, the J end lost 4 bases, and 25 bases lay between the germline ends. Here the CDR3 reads CASTPGETFLTAYGYTF. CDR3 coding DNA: TGTGCCAGCACCCCCGGGGAAACCTTCCTGACGGCCTATGGCTACACCTTC. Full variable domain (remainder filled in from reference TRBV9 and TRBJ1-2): DSGVTQTPKHLITATGQRVTLRCSPRSGDLSVYWYQQSLDQGLQFLIQYYNGEERAKGNILERFSAQQFPDLHSELNLSSLELGDSALYFCASTPGETFLTAYGYTFGSGTRLTVV.

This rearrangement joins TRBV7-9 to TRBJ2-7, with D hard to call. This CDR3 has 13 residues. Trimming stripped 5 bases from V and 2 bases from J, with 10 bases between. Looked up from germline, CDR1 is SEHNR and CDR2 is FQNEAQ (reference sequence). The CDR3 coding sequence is TGTGCCAGCAGCGCCGACCCAACCTACGAGCAGTACTTC. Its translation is CASSADPTYEQYF.

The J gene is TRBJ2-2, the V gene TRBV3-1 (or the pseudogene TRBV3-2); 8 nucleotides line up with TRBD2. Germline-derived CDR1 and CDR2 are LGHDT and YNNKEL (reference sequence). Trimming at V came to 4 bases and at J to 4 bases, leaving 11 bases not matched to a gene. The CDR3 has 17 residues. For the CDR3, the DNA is TGTGCCAGCAGCCCGACGGGGGGGGCATGGGGCACCGGGGAGCTGTTTTTT. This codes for CASSPTGGAWGTGELFF.

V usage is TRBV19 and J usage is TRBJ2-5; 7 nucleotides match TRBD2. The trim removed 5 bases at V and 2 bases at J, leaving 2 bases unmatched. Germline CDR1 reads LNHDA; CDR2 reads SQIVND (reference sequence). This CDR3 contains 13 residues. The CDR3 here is CASSSGLQETQYF. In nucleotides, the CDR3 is TGTGCCAGTAGTTCGGGACTACAAGAGACCCAGTACTTC.

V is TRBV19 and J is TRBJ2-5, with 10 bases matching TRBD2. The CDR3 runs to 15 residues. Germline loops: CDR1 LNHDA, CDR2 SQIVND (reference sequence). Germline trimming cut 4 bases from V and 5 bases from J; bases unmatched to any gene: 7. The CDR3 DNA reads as TGTGCCAGTAGTACGGGACTAGCGAGGGGGGAGACCCAGTACTTC. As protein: CASSTGLARGETQYF.

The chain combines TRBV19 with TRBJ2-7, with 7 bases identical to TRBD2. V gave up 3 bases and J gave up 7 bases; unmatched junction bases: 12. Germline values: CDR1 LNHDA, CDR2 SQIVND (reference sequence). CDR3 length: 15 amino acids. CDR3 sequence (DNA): TGTGCCAGTAGTATCCCAGCGGGGCAGTTTCGGGAGCAGTACTTC. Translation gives CASSIPAGQFREQYF.

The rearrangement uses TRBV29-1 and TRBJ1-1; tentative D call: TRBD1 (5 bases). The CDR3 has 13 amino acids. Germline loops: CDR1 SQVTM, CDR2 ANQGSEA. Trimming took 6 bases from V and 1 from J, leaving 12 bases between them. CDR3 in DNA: TGCAGCGTGGGGGTCCGCTCGAACACTGAAGCTTTCTTT. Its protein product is CSVGVRSNTEAFF. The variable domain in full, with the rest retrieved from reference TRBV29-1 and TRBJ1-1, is SAVISQKPSRDICQRGTSLTIQCQVDSQVTMMFWYRQQPGQSLTLIATANQGSEATYESGFVIDKFPISRPNLTFSTLTVSNMSPEDSSIYLCSVGVRSNTEAFFGQGTRLTVV.